The present entry profiles one TCR beta chain with its context. Its antigen remains unidentified. The V gene's germline CDR1 is LNHNV and CDR2 YYDKDF (reference sequence). V lost 3 bases, J lost 2 bases, and 8 bases lay in between. The CDR3 is 14 amino acids. The sample comes from a study of cytomegalovirus exposure and HLA in healthy donors. Study details: Earlier sequencing of approximately 180 million T cells yielded 100 million to 120 million unique TCR beta sequences. Caucasian-associated ancestry cluster membership applied to around 80% of 398 genotyped donors.

Points from the study as a whole: Confirmation in vitro established that a few CMV-associated chains were specific for CMV antigens. Later, TCR association rates were found to vary by HLA locus, highest for DRB1 and lowest for HLA-C.

The study ran its PCR with 60 Vbeta and 13 Jbeta primers. Generated by immunoSEQ multiplex PCR, the TCRdb table keeps only in-frame clones and is missing some. The sample comprises around 50,000 clones, approximately 70% of which are singletons, and around a fifth rests with the top ten. The sequenced sample was PBMCs. The rearrangement joins TRBV15 to TRBJ1-3; D uncertain. This clonotype was sampled from a woman aged 50 to 65 in good health and CMV-seropositive. In DNA form, the CDR3 reads TGTGCCACCAGCAGGGGAGTCGCTGGAAACACCATATATTTT. It yields the protein CATSRGVAGNTIYF.